This entry features one TCR beta chain sequence. The target antigen is unknown. The data originate from a study of identical twins. Regarding the study as a whole: Clonotypes of the beta chain that were abundant in cord blood carried fewer insertions (memory repertoires showed none). Where beta out-of-frame sequences were concerned, excess twin sharing was weaker.

Germline CDR1 SEHNR, CDR2 FQNEAQ (reference sequence). There are 16 residues in the CDR3. The V gene end was trimmed by 2 bases and the J gene end by 6 bases; junction bases not matched to a gene: 8. Every donor was a healthy Caucasian. TCRdb reanalysed the 5' RACE reads using MiXCR and keeps one entry per CDR3 protein. Of around 570,000 distinct CDR3 sequences in the sample, just under 10% were seen once. These data were also filed under a second study, of yellow fever vaccine responses in identical twins.

Sequencing was done on a sample of PBMCs. The rearrangement joins TRBV7-9 to TRBJ2-7; 12 bases fit TRBD1. The sequence came from a woman between 18 and 30 years old in good health. The CDR3 protein is CASSLFAGQGAGEQYF. The CDR3 DNA is TGTGCCAGCAGCTTATTCGCGGGACAGGGGGCCGGCGAGCAGTACTTC.